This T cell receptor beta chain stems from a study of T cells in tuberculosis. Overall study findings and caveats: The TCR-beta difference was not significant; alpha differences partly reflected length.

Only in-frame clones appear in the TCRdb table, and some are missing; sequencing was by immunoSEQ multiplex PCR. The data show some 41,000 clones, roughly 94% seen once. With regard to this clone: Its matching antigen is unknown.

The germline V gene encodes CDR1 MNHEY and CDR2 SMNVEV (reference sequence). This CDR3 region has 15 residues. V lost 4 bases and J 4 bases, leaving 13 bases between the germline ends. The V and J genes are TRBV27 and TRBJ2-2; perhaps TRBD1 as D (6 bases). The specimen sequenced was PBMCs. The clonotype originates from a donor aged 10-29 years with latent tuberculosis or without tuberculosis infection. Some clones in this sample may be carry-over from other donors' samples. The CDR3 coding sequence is TGTGCCAGCAGTTCGAGGGGGTATGGCACCGGGGAGCTGTTTTTT. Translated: CASSSRGYGTGELFF.